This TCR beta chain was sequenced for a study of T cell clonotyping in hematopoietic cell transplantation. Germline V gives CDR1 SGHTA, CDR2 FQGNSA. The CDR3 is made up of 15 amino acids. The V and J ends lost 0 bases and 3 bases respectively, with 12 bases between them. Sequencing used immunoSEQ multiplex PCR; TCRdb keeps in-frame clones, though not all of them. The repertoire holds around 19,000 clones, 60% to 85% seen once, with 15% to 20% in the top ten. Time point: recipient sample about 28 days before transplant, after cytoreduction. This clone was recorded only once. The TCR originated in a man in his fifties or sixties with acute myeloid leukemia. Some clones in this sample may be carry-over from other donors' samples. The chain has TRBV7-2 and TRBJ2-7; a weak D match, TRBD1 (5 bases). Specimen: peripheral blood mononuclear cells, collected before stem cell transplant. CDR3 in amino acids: CASSLAPGLVYEQYF. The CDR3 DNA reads TGTGCCAGCAGCTTAGCCCCAGGGTTGGTCTACGAGCAGTACTTC.